The following is a T cell receptor (beta chain) sequence with its context. What it binds is not known. Germline CDR1 reads SGHRS; CDR2 reads YFSETQ. Deletions cut 0 bases from V and 3 bases from J, with 11 bases between. The CDR3 contains 15 residues. Treatment here: around 19 received Ad26.COV2.S at low or high dose, single or two shots; about 5 received placebo; per-sample allocation not given. Sampling was done on day 63 after the first vaccine or placebo injection. Boston provided a donor who was an adult aged 18-55 years. The protocol was immunoSEQ multiplex PCR, while the TCRdb copy is restricted to in-frame clones and leaves out a portion. The profile shows 400,000 or so clones, roughly nine tenths of them singletons. The data are from a study of Ad26.COV2.S vaccination and SARS-CoV-2 variants. Study-level results: Reported findings describe substantial breadth in spike-specific CD8+ and CD4+ T cell responses following vaccination.

This receptor was identified in a person aged 18-60 years who received the Ad26.COV2.S COVID-19 vaccine or a placebo. The chain carries TRBV5-1 and TRBJ2-3; TRBD2 might be the D (6 bases). The sequencing used peripheral blood, collected in a trial of Ad26.COV2.S vaccine versus placebo. The CDR3 sequence: CASSLGWGGTDTQYF. CDR3 bases: TGCGCCAGCAGCTTGGGCTGGGGAGGAACAGATACGCAGTATTTT.